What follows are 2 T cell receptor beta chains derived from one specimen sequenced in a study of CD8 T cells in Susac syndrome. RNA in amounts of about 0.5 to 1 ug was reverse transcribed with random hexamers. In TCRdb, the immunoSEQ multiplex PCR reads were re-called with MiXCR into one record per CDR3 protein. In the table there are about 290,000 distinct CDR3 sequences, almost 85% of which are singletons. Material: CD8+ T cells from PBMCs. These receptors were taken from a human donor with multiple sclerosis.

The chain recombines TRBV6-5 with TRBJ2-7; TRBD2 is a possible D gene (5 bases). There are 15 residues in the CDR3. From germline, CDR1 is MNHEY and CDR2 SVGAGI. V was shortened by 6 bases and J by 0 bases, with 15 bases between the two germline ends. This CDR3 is CASSPEARGSYEQYF. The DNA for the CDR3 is TGTGCCAGCAGCCCCGAGGCACGGGGCTCCTACGAGCAGTACTTC.

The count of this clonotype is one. The CDR3 spells CASSEGSSGRASEQFF. The CDR3 bases are TGTGCCAGCAGTGAAGGGTCTAGCGGGAGGGCCAGTGAGCAGTTCTTC. The chain couples TRBV25-1 to TRBJ2-1, with 12 bases aligning to TRBD2. The CDR3 is 16 amino acids. CDR1 and CDR2 (germline): MGHDK, SYGVNS. V shed 2 bases and J 9 bases; nucleotides not matched to a gene: 8.